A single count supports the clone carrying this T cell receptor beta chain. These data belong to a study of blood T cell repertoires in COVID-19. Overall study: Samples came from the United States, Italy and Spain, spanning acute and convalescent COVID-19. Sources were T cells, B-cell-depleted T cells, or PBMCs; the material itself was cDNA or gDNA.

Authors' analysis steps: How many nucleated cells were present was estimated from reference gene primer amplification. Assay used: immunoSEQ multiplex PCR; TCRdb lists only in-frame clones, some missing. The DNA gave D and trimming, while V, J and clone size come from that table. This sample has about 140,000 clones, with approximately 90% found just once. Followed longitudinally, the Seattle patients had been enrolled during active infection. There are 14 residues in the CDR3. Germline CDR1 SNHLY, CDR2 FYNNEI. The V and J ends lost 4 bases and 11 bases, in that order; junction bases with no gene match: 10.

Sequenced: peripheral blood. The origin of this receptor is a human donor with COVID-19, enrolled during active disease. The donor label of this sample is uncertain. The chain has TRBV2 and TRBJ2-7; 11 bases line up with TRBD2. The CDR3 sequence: CASSVRPSGGSEYF. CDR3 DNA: TGTGCCAGCAGTGTACGTCCTAGCGGGGGGTCCGAGTACTTC.